The rows below give T cell receptor beta chains drawn from one sample of a study of breast tumors, draining lymph nodes, adjacent tissues. TCRdb called the multiplex PCR reads again in MiXCR, with one record for every CDR3 protein. The sample has approximately 8,000 distinct CDR3 sequences, under 85% seen once; the top ten hold approximately 45%. The sample was tumor-adjacent breast tissue. These receptors were collected from a female donor with breast cancer. Some clones in this sample may be carry-over from other donors' samples. The CDR3 runs from the conserved cysteine through the conserved F or W. D genes are given only for firm matches.

D gene | J gene | V gene | CDR3 protein
TRBD2 | TRBJ2-5 | TRBV19 | CASSQAGGAETQYF
. | TRBJ2-7 | TRBV4-2 | CASSQGRGTAYEQYF
TRBD2 | TRBJ2-1 | TRBV12-3/TRBV12-4 | CASTLRLAGSFGEQFF
. | TRBJ2-3 | TRBV3-1 | CASRTLSSTDTQYF
. | TRBJ2-3 | TRBV6-1 | CASSEYADTQYF
TRBD1 | TRBJ2-3 | TRBV24-1 | CATSAAPGTEFTDTQYF
TRBD1 | TRBJ2-7 | TRBV5-5 | CASSFGTESYEQYF
TRBD2 | TRBJ2-3 | TRBV24-1 | CATSDPGLAGLGTDTQYF
. | TRBJ1-1 | TRBV15 | CAISRTRQATEAFF
TRBD1 | TRBJ2-7 | TRBV6-1 | CASTERTGQSYEQYF
. | TRBJ2-2 | TRBV27 | CASSSDTWTNTGELFF
. | TRBJ1-6 | TRBV9 | CASSAGTGNSPLHF
TRBD1 | TRBJ2-7 | TRBV9 | CASSVDGQEWEQYF
. | TRBJ1-4 | TRBV7-9 | CASSYTTGTNEKLFF
. | TRBJ2-4 | TRBV20-1 | CSAPTGNIQYF
TRBD1 | TRBJ1-6 | TRBV12-3/TRBV12-4 | CASSDGQGVNSPLHF
TRBD2 | TRBJ2-1 | TRBV7-9 | CAGRPRTQLAGYNEQFF
. | TRBJ2-3 | TRBV24-1 | CATRGGQGESSTDTQYF
TRBD1 | TRBJ2-1 | TRBV7-3 | CASSLMAGTGVPNEQFF
. | TRBJ2-7 | TRBV7-6 | CASSLEYEQYF
TRBD2 | TRBJ2-3 | TRBV6-4 | CASSVSSGKRTDTQCF
. | TRBJ2-7 | TRBV6-5 | CASSQGQTREQYF
. | TRBJ2-7 | TRBV20-1 | CSGASGLSYEQYF
. | TRBJ2-3 | TRBV10-3 | CAISESVVDTQYF
. | TRBJ2-6 | TRBV2 | CASTGDSGANVLTF
. | TRBJ1-4 | TRBV12-3/TRBV12-4 | CASATGIGEKLFF
. | TRBJ1-2 | TRBV7-9 | CASSFGGAYGYTF
. | TRBJ2-7 | TRBV10-3 | CAISESTRGLVSYEQYF
. | TRBJ1-2 | TRBV11-2 | CASSLRIKGNYGYTF
. | TRBJ1-6 | TRBV5-5 | CASSLTHRGVYNSPLHF
. | TRBJ1-2 | TRBV6-5 | CASSADLYGYTF
TRBD1 | TRBJ2-2 | TRBV6-6 | CASSSGTGRTGELFF
. | TRBJ2-3 | TRBV2 | CAIDSPEDTQYF
. | TRBJ2-1 | TRBV7-8 | CASSLDSRLLNEQFF
. | TRBJ2-7 | TRBV28 | CASSPGSVTAAYEQYF
. | TRBJ1-6 | TRBV20-1 | CSVVGGNSPLHF
TRBD2 | TRBJ2-3 | TRBV20-1 | CSAFPGLAEFTDTQYF
. | TRBJ2-7 | TRBV20-1 | CSVPSTYEQYF
. | TRBJ2-7 | TRBV28 | CASRIGGRHEQYF
TRBD1 | TRBJ2-7 | TRBV2 | CASSEAGTGYEQYF
TRBD2 | TRBJ2-7 | TRBV27 | CASGTSVSSYEQYF
. | TRBJ1-4 | TRBV4-1 | CASSQAARRNEKLFF
. | TRBJ1-5 | TRBV20-1 | CSARATGFIGQPQHF
TRBD1 | TRBJ2-5 | TRBV15 | CATRARDRGWETQYF
TRBD1 | TRBJ2-2 | TRBV7-2 | CASSYSRTGDRELFF
. | TRBJ2-1 | TRBV15 | CATSRDLGRSPFF
TRBD2 | TRBJ2-1 | TRBV10-3 | CAIKGTSGNNEQFF
. | TRBJ2-3 | TRBV9 | CASSVPGSDTQYF
TRBD2 | TRBJ2-5 | TRBV20-1 | CSADAGTSGGPFSETQYF
. | TRBJ2-1 | TRBV20-1 | CSARVEAEQFF
. | TRBJ2-2 | TRBV7-9 | CASSYRDRELFF
TRBD1 | TRBJ2-7 | TRBV7-2 | CASSPRTGSEQYF
TRBD2 | TRBJ2-3 | TRBV20-1 | CSARDDLAGATYTDTQYF
TRBD1 | TRBJ2-2 | TRBV11-2 | CASSSDRVSAGELFF
TRBD2 | TRBJ2-3 | TRBV9 | CASSLRLATSTDTPYF
. | TRBJ2-7 | TRBV10-1 | CATPGRLAYEQYF
. | TRBJ2-7 | TRBV4-1 | CASSQEPGFDEQYF